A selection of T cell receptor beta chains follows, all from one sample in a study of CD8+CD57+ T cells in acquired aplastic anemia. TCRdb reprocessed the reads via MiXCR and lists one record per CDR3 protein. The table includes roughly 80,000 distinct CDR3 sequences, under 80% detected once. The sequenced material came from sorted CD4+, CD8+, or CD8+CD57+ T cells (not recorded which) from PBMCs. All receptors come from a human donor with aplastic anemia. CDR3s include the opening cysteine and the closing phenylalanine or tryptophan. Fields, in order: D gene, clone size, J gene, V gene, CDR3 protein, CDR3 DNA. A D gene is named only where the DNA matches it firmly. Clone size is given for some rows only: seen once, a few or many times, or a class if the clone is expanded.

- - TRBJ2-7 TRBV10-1 CASRLRKASAPTYEQYF TGCGCCAGCAGATTAAGAAAGGCTAGCGCCCCCACCTACGAGCAGTACTTC
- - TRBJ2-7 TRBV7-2 CASSLGRAREQYF TGTGCCAGCAGCTTAGGCAGGGCGCGCGAGCAGTACTTC
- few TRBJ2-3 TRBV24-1 CATSDSGVGTDTQYF TGTGCCACCAGTGATTCAGGCGTCGGCACAGATACGCAGTATTTT
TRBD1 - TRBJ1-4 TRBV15 CATSRFEGQEDEKLFF TGTGCCACCAGCAGATTCGAGGGACAGGAGGATGAAAAACTGTTTTTT
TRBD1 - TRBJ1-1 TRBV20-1 CSARDTGETEAFF TGCAGTGCTAGGGATACAGGGGAAACTGAAGCTTTCTTT
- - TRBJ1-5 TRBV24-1 CATQPASNDQPQHF TGTGCGACCCAGCCTGCTTCCAACGATCAGCCCCAGCATTTT
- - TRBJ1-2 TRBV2 CASSADPGVDDGYTF TGTGCCAGCAGTGCTGACCCAGGGGTGGACGATGGCTACACCTTC
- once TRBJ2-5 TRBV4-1 CASSQGSSGPLGTQYF TGCGCCAGCAGCCAAGGCTCGAGCGGACCTCTTGGGACCCAGTACTTC
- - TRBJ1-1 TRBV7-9 CASSLAGASDTEAFF TGTGCCAGCAGCTTAGCTGGGGCATCGGACACTGAAGCTTTCTTT
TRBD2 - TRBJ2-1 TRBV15 CATSTGLAGVNEQFF TGTGCCACCAGCACTGGACTAGCGGGAGTCAATGAGCAGTTCTTC
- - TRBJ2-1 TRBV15 CATGLSYNEQFF TGTGCCACGGGACTCTCTTACAATGAGCAGTTCTTC
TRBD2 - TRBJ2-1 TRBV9 CASSVRLAGSNEQFF TGTGCCAGCAGCGTGAGACTAGCGGGGAGCAATGAGCAGTTCTTC
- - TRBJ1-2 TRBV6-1 CASSETTDYGYTF TGTGCCAGCAGTGAAACGACGGACTATGGCTACACCTTC
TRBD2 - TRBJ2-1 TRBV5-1 CASSLVSGGNEQFF TGCGCCAGCAGCTTGGTTAGCGGGGGCAATGAGCAGTTCTTC
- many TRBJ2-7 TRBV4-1 CASSQDPGGSYEQYF TGCGCCAGCAGCCAAGATCCAGGGGGGTCCTACGAGCAGTACTTC
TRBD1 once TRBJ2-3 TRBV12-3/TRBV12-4 CASPGQGAADTQYF TGTGCCAGCCCAGGACAGGGGGCCGCAGATACGCAGTATTTT
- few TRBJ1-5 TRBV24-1 CATSAPGLNQPQHF TGTGCCACCAGCGCTCCAGGGTTGAATCAGCCCCAGCATTTT
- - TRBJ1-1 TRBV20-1 CSAETGYAEAFF TGCAGTGCAGAAACAGGGTATGCTGAAGCTTTCTTT
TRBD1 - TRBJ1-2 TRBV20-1 CSARYRGGYTF TGCAGTGCTAGATACAGGGGAGGCTACACCTTC
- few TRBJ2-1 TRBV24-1 CATSSGAQGYNEQFF TGTGCCACCAGTTCAGGGGCCCAAGGGTACAATGAGCAGTTCTTC
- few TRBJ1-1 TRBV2 CASSDLFLGIF TGTGCCAGCAGCGATCTTTTCCTAGGTATCTTT
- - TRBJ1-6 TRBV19 CASSTSGGSPLHF TGTGCCAGTAGTACCTCGGGGGGTTCACCCCTCCACTTT
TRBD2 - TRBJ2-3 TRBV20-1 CSASAGGAYTQYF TGCAGTGCTAGTGCGGGGGGGGCGTATACGCAGTATTTT